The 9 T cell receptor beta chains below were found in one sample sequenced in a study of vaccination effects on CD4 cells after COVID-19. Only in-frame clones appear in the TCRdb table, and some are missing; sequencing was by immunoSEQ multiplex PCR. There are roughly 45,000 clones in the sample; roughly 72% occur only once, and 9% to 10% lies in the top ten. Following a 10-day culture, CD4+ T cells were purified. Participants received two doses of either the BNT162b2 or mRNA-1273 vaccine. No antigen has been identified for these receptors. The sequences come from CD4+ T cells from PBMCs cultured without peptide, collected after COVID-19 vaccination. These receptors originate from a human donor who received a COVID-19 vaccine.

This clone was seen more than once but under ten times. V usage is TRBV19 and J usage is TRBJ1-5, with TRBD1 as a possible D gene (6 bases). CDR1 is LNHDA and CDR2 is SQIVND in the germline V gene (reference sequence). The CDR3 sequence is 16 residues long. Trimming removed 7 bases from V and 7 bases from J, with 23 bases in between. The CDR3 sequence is CASTETWDISLQPQHF. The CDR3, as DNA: TGTGCCAGTACCGAGACCTGGGACATTTCGCTGCAGCCCCAGCATTTT. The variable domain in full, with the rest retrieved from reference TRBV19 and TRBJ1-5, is DGGITQSPKYLFRKEGQNVTLSCEQNLNHDAMYWYRQDPGQGLRLIYYSQIVNDFQKGDIAEGYSVSREKKESFPLTVTSAQKNPTAFYLCASTETWDISLQPQHFGDGTRLSIL.

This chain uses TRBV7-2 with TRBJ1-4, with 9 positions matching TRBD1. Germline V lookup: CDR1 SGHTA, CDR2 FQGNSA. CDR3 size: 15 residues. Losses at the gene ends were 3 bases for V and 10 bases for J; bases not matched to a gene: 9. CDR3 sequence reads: CASSFSGQGIGKLFF. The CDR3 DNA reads TGTGCCAGCAGCTTCTCGGGACAGGGCATTGGAAAACTGTTTTTT.

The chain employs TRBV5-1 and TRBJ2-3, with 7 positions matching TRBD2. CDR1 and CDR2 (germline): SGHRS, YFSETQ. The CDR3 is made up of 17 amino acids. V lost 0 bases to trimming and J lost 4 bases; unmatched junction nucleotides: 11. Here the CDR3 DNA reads TGCGCCAGCAGCTTGGCGACGGCCGGACTAGGCGCAGATACGCAGTATTTT. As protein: CASSLATAGLGADTQYF.

Here the CDR3 reads CAIKAIQGSYEQYF. The CDR3 nucleotides read TGTGCCATTAAAGCTATACAGGGATCCTACGAGCAGTACTTC. V is TRBV10-3 and J is TRBJ2-7, with D perhaps matching TRBD1 (6 bases). The V gene lost 9 bases and the J gene lost 1 base, with 16 bases spanning the gap. The CDR3 covers 14 residues. Germline CDR1 and CDR2: ENHRY and SYGVKD.

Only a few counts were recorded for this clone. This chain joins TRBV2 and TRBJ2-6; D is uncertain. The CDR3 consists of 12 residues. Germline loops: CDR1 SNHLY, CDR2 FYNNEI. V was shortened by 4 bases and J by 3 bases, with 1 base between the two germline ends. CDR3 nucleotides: TGTGCCAGCAGTGTTGGGGCCAACGTCCTGACTTTC. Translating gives CASSVGANVLTF.

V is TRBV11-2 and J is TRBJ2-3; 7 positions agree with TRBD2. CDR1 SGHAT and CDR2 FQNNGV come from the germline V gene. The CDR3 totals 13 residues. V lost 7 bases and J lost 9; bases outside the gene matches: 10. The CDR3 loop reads CASNHPAGETQYF. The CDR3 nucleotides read TGTGCCAGCAACCATCCCGCGGGGGAAACGCAGTATTTT.

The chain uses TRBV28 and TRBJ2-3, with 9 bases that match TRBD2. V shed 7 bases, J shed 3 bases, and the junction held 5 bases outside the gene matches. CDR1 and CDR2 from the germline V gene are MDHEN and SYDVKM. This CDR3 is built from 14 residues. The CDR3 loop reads CASILAGKTDTQYF. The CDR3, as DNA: TGTGCCAGCATCCTAGCGGGGAAAACAGATACGCAGTATTTT.

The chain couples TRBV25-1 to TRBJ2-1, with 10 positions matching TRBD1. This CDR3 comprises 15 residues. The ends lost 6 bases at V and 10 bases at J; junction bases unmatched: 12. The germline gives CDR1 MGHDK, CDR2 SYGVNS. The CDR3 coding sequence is TGTGCCAGCAGCGGGGGGACAGGGGTATTTCCAGAGCAGTTCTTC. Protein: CASSGGTGVFPEQFF.

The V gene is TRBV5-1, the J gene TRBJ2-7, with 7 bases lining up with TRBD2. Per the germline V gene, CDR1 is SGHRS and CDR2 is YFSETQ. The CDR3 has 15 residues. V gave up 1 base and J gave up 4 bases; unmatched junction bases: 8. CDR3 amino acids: CASSLYGTNPYEQYF. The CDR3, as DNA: TGCGCCAGCAGCTTGTATGGGACTAACCCTTACGAGCAGTACTTC.